What follows are 27 T cell receptor beta chains derived from one specimen sequenced in a study of T cell repertoires in ileal Crohn's disease (dated by TCRdb to the late 2010s). To prepare the library, the immunoSEQ multiplex PCR assay was applied. Not all clones reach the TCRdb copy of this immuneACCESS table, which keeps in-frame sequences only. Checked studies attribute under half of the gap to unresolved V genes and leave the rest unexplained. A total of over 14,000 clones appear in this sample, roughly 78% of them only once. The ten largest account for 4.2% of the sample. The sequencing sample was made of ileal tissue. These receptor sequences come from an adult with Crohn's disease.

V usage is TRBV6-1 and J usage is TRBJ2-1, with TRBD1 identical over 10 bases. This CDR3 is built from 16 residues. CDR1 and CDR2 from the germline V gene are MNHNS and SASEGT. J was trimmed by 5 bases and V by 4 bases; bases with no gene match: 8. The CDR3 DNA follows: TGTGCCAGCAGTGGATTCGGGACAGGGGATGACAATGAGCAGTTCTTC. Its translation is CASSGFGTGDDNEQFF.

V usage is TRBV7-6 and J usage is TRBJ1-2, with 11 nucleotides matching TRBD1. The CDR3 loop spans 15 amino acids. CDR1 and CDR2 (germline): SGHVS, FNYEAQ. The V gene end was trimmed by 5 bases and the J gene end by 5 bases; junction bases not matched to a gene: 7. The CDR3 region is CASSPGTGGTYGYTF. CDR3 DNA sequence: TGTGCCAGCAGCCCCGGGACAGGGGGTACGTATGGCTACACCTTC.

Here the CDR3 DNA reads TGTGCCAGCGGGCAGGAGGGGAACATTCAGTACTTC. Amino acid sequence: CASGQEGNIQYF. The chain joins TRBV2 to TRBJ2-4, with D maybe TRBD2 (6 bases). CDR3 size: 12 residues. Germline loops: CDR1 SNHLY, CDR2 FYNNEI. V dropped 8 bases and J dropped 7 bases, with 12 bases sitting between them.

A word on this clone: Other DNA sequences in this specimen translate into the identical CDR3. This chain joins TRBV5-4 and TRBJ2-5, with TRBD2 matching over 11 bases. CDR1 SGHNT and CDR2 YYREEE come from the germline V gene (reference sequence). With 0 bases clipped from V and 1 base from J, the junction kept 2 bases outside the gene matches. This CDR3 has 16 residues. The CDR3 is CASSLGLAGGQETQYF. CDR3 nucleotides: TGTGCCAGCAGCTTGGGTCTAGCGGGGGGCCAAGAGACCCAGTACTTC. The full variable domain, with the rest looked up from reference TRBV5-4 and TRBJ2-5, is ETGVTQSPTHLIKTRGQQVTLRCSSQSGHNTVSWYQQALGQGPQFIFQYYREEENGRGNFPPRFSGLQFPNYSSELNVNALELDDSALYLCASSLGLAGGQETQYFGPGTRLLVL.

V gene TRBV4-2 combines with J gene TRBJ2-1; D perhaps matches TRBD2 (6 bases). Trimming stripped 0 bases from V and 4 bases from J, with 13 bases between. This CDR3 has 16 amino acids. The germline gives CDR1 LGHNA, CDR2 YNFKEQ. The CDR3 here is CASSQERARGYNEQFF. As DNA, the CDR3 is TGTGCCAGCAGCCAAGAACGGGCCCGGGGGTACAATGAGCAGTTCTTC.

V gene TRBV19 combines with J gene TRBJ1-1; 9 bases are a match to TRBD1. Germline-derived CDR1 and CDR2 are LNHDA and SQIVND (reference sequence). This CDR3 has 14 amino acids. Trimming cost V 7 bases and J 4 bases; bases outside gene matches: 7. The DNA for the CDR3 is TGTGCCAGTAAGCACCGGGACAGGGCCACTGAAGCTTTCTTT. It codes for CASKHRDRATEAFF.

This chain connects TRBV19 to TRBJ2-1, with TRBD2 matching over 9 bases. Germline trimming cut 6 bases from V and 7 bases from J; bases unmatched to any gene: 7. Germline-derived CDR1 and CDR2 are LNHDA and SQIVND (reference sequence). CDR3 size: 14 residues. Here the CDR3 reads CASSLAGFENEQFF. DNA for the CDR3: TGTGCCAGTAGCCTAGCGGGGTTTGAGAATGAGCAGTTCTTC.

The chain combines TRBV19 with TRBJ1-2; D perhaps matches TRBD1 (6 bases). The germline V gene encodes CDR1 LNHDA and CDR2 SQIVND (reference sequence). Trimming pared 3 bases from V and 3 bases from J, leaving 14 bases between. The CDR3 has 15 amino acids. The CDR3 DNA is TGTGCCAGTAGTATTATCGGGGGGCGGGACTATGGCTACACCTTC. It translates to CASSIIGGRDYGYTF.

The chain is built from TRBV9 and TRBJ1-1, with 8 bases identical to TRBD1. Germline loops: CDR1 SGDLS, CDR2 YYNGEE. The CDR3 has 16 residues. Trimming at V came to 3 bases and at J to 0 bases, leaving 7 bases not matched to a gene. CDR3 nucleotide sequence: TGTGCCAGCAGCGCCGGGACAGGAATATTGAACACTGAAGCTTTCTTT. It translates to CASSAGTGILNTEAFF.

In its sample, this clone was seen once. This rearrangement joins TRBV30 to TRBJ2-3; tentatively, D is TRBD1 (6 bases). V was shortened by 0 bases and J by 2 bases, with 15 bases between the two germline ends. Germline CDR1 GTSNPN, CDR2 SVGIG (reference sequence). The CDR3 is made up of 16 amino acids. CDR3 sequence: CAWSVRSAGDTDTQYF. DNA of the CDR3: TGTGCCTGGAGTGTACGGTCGGCAGGGGACACAGATACGCAGTATTTT.

With regard to this clone: Other DNA variants within this sample encode the same CDR3. This chain joins TRBV10-2 and TRBJ2-7; possibly TRBD1 for D (6 bases). CDR3 length: 14 residues. Germline CDR1 and CDR2: WSHSY and SAAADI. The V end was cut by 0 bases, the J end by 2 bases, with 8 bases between. CDR3 amino acids: CASSESWGPYEQYF. The CDR3 region has the DNA TGCGCCAGCAGTGAGTCTTGGGGGCCCTACGAGCAGTACTTC.

The rearrangement joins TRBV9 to TRBJ1-1; 7 bases match TRBD1. The CDR3 length is 14 residues. V shed 1 base, J shed 8 bases, and the junction held 8 bases outside the gene matches. Germline V lookup: CDR1 SGDLS, CDR2 YYNGEE. CDR3 coding DNA: TGTGCCAGCAGCGTATCACAGGGGATTGGAGAAGCTTTCTTT. Protein product: CASSVSQGIGEAFF.

This clone was observed once. This chain joins TRBV29-1 and TRBJ1-2, with D possibly TRBD1 on 6 matching bases. V lost 4 bases and J 2 bases, leaving 8 bases between the germline ends. The germline V gene has CDR1 SQVTM and CDR2 ANQGSEA. CDR3 length: 12 amino acids. The DNA for the CDR3 is TGCAGCGTTGTTGACAGGAACTATGGCTACACCTTC. Translating gives CSVVDRNYGYTF. The full variable domain, its missing parts supplied by reference TRBV29-1 and TRBJ1-2, is SAVISQKPSRDICQRGTSLTIQCQVDSQVTMMFWYRQQPGQSLTLIATANQGSEATYESGFVIDKFPISRPNLTFSTLTVSNMSPEDSSIYLCSVVDRNYGYTFGSGTRLTVV.

V is TRBV27 and J is TRBJ1-4; D might be TRBD1 (6 bases). The germline V gene has CDR1 MNHEY and CDR2 SMNVEV (reference sequence). The CDR3 has 16 residues. V was shortened by 8 bases and J by 8 bases, with 24 bases between the two germline ends. CDR3 nucleotide sequence: TGTGCCAGCCGCTGGCCCAACGGACAGCTGGACGAAAAACTGTTTTTT. The encoded protein is CASRWPNGQLDEKLFF.

The rearrangement joins TRBV5-6 to TRBJ2-3; 14 bases fit TRBD2. The CDR3 has 19 amino acids. The trim removed 3 bases at V and 0 bases at J, leaving 9 bases unmatched. The germline gives CDR1 SGHDT, CDR2 YYEEEE. For the CDR3, the DNA is TGTGCCAGCAGCTCCCCTGGACTAGCGGGGGGAGGGAGCACAGATACGCAGTATTTT. It encodes CASSSPGLAGGGSTDTQYF.

This clone was seen only once. The V call is TRBV6-1, the J call TRBJ1-2; TRBD1 might be the D (6 bases). Trimming shortened V by 7 bases and J by 2 bases, and 11 bases separated the two germline ends. The CDR3 is 13 residues long. CDR1 is MNHNS, CDR2 SASEGT, per germline. CDR3 nucleotides: TGTGCCAGCACCACAGACAGGAACTATGGCTACACCTTC. It codes for CASTTDRNYGYTF.

This rearrangement joins TRBV27 to TRBJ1-5, with a weak D call TRBD1 (5 bases). V shed 2 bases and J shed 3 bases, with 8 bases lying between them. Germline V gene sequence: CDR1 MNHEY, CDR2 SMNVEV (reference sequence). The CDR3 covers 14 residues. The CDR3 protein is CASSLAGLNQPQHF. CDR3 sequence (DNA): TGTGCCAGCAGTTTAGCGGGACTCAATCAGCCCCAGCATTTT.

The chain uses TRBV5-3 and TRBJ2-7, with D perhaps TRBD1 (5 bases). TRBV5-3 is an open reading frame whose function is uncertain. Trimming took 3 bases from V and 6 from J, leaving 10 bases between them. The CDR3 is 12 amino acids. CDR3 sequence reads: CARSSDKGEQYV. CDR3 nucleotides: TGTGCCAGAAGCTCGGACAAGGGCGAGCAGTACGTC.

The chain uses TRBV5-4 and TRBJ2-2; possible D gene TRBD2, 7 bases. In germline, CDR1 is SGHNT, CDR2 YYREEE (reference sequence). V was trimmed by 4 bases and J by 3 bases, leaving 22 bases between them. This CDR3 contains 18 residues. The CDR3 loop reads CASSARGRGAKDTGELFF. The CDR3 nucleotides are TGTGCCAGCAGCGCACGAGGGAGGGGGGCGAAGGACACCGGGGAGCTGTTTTTT. Combining the CDR3 with reference TRBV5-4 and TRBJ2-2 gives the whole variable domain ETGVTQSPTHLIKTRGQQVTLRCSSQSGHNTVSWYQQALGQGPQFIFQYYREEENGRGNFPPRFSGLQFPNYSSELNVNALELDDSALYLCASSARGRGAKDTGELFFGEGSRLTVL.

The gene calls are TRBV5-1 and TRBJ2-1; 9 bases match TRBD2. J was trimmed by 5 bases and V by 1 base; bases with no gene match: 4. This CDR3 is built from 15 residues. Germline V gene data show CDR1 as SGHRS and CDR2 as YFSETQ. CDR3 region: CASSLLAGPNNEQFF. The CDR3 DNA reads as TGCGCCAGCAGCTTGCTAGCGGGACCTAACAATGAGCAGTTCTTC. Together with reference TRBV5-1 and TRBJ2-1, the CDR3 gives the full variable domain: KAGVTQTPRYLIKTRGQQVTLSCSPISGHRSVSWYQQTPGQGLQFLFEYFSETQRNKGNFPGRFSGRQFSNSRSEMNVSTLELGDSALYLCASSLLAGPNNEQFFGPGTRLTVL.

This rearrangement joins TRBV19 to TRBJ1-6; 8 bases match TRBD1. The CDR3 runs to 15 residues. In germline, CDR1 is LNHDA, CDR2 SQIVND (reference sequence). V gave up 1 base and J gave up 7 bases; unmatched junction bases: 3. For the CDR3, the DNA is TGTGCCAGTAGTATAGGGAGACAGGGGAATTCACCCCTCCACTTT. It encodes CASSIGRQGNSPLHF.

The chain combines TRBV21-1 with TRBJ2-7; TRBD1 was called by the table and not checked on the DNA. TRBV21-1 is described as a pseudogene. CDR3 length: 14 amino acids. The CDR3, as DNA: TGTGCCAGCAGCACTCGGACAGGGAACTACGAGCAGTACGTC. Translated, it gives CASSTRTGNYEQYV.

The chain recombines TRBV5-1 with TRBJ1-4, with D possibly matching TRBD1 (6 bases). The germline V gene encodes CDR1 SGHRS and CDR2 YFSETQ. Trimming took 0 bases from V and 8 from J, leaving 14 bases between them. The CDR3 covers 15 residues. The CDR3 here is CASSLVGASLEKLFF. The DNA for the CDR3 is TGCGCCAGCAGCTTGGTGGGGGCCTCGCTCGAAAAACTGTTTTTT.

V gene TRBV4-3 combines with J gene TRBJ2-3, with 7 bases lining up with TRBD2. Germline assignment: CDR1 LGHNA and CDR2 YSLEER. Trimming cost V 1 base and J 3 bases; bases outside gene matches: 4. The CDR3 extends over 15 amino acids. For the CDR3, the DNA is TGCGCCAGCAGCCAAGGACTAGCTTTAACAGATACGCAGTATTTT. Translated: CASSQGLALTDTQYF.

V is TRBV11-3 and J is TRBJ1-3; D is undetermined. Trimming shortened V by 5 bases and J by 0 bases, and 11 bases separated the two germline ends. The CDR3 runs to 15 residues. Germline V lookup: CDR1 SGHNT, CDR2 YENEEA. The CDR3 loop is CASSPGRNSGNTIYF. For the CDR3, the DNA is TGTGCCAGCAGCCCAGGCCGTAACTCTGGAAACACCATATATTTT.

The gene calls are TRBV2 and TRBJ2-3; a weak D match, TRBD2 (5 bases). From germline, CDR1 is SNHLY and CDR2 FYNNEI. Trimming removed 9 bases at V and 1 base at J, with 8 bases between. CDR3 length: 12 residues. The CDR3 DNA sequence: TGTGCCAGTTATAGCGGCACAGATACGCAGTATTTT. This sequence encodes CASYSGTDTQYF.

This chain joins TRBV7-2 and TRBJ2-5, with 9 bases that match TRBD2. This CDR3 is 17 amino acids long. Trimming removed 0 bases from V and 7 bases from J; junction bases left unmatched: 12. CDR1 and CDR2 (germline): SGHTA, FQGNSA. The CDR3 DNA reads as TGTGCCAGCAGCTTAGCGACTAGCGGAGCCCTCGGCGCGACCCAGTACTTC. This sequence encodes CASSLATSGALGATQYF. The variable domain in full, completed from reference TRBV7-2 and TRBJ2-5, reads GAGVSQSPSNKVTEKGKDVELRCDPISGHTALYWYRQSLGQGLEFLIYFQGNSAPDKSGLPSDRFSAERTGGSVSTLTIQRTQQEDSAVYLCASSLATSGALGATQYFGPGTRLLVL.